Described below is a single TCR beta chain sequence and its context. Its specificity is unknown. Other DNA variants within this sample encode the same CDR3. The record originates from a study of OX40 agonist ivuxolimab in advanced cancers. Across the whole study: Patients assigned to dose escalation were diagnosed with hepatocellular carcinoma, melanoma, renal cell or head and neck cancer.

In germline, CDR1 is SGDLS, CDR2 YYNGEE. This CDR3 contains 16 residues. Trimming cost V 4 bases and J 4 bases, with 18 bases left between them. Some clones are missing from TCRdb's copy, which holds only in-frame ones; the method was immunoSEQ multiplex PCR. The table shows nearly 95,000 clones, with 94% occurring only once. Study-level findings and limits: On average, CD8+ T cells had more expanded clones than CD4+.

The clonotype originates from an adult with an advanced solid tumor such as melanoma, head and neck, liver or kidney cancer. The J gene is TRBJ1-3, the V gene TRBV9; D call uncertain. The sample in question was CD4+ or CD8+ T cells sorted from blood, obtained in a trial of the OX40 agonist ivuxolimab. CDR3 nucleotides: TGTGCCAGCAGCCCGAGTCGGGGAGGCAGGGGAAACACCATATATTTT. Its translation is CASSPSRGGRGNTIYF.